A selection of T cell receptor beta chains follows, all from one sample in a study of shared clonotypes between healthy human individuals. Profiled with immunoSEQ multiplex PCR; TCRdb holds only in-frame clones, not every one. The sample consists of about 2.3 million clones, 80% to 95% of them appearing once. Sequenced sample: naive CD4+ T cells from PBMCs. The receptors come from a young man in good health. Some clones in this sample may be carry-over from other donors' samples. The CDR3 runs from the conserved cysteine through the conserved F or W. A D gene is named only where the DNA matches it firmly. Some rows mark clone size as missing; the rest say once, few, many or name a class of expanded clone.

CDR3 DNA,CDR3 protein,J gene,clone size,V gene,D gene
TGCGCCAGCAGCCAAGATCACCGAGCGGGAGAGCGAGATACGCAGTATTTT,CASSQDHRAGERDTQYF,TRBJ2-3,NA,TRBV4-3,TRBD2
TGTGCCACCAGCAGAGGTAGGGGAAGGCAGTACTTC,CATSRGRGRQYF,TRBJ2-7,NA,TRBV15,NA
TGTGCCAGCAGTTTGGGGCAGGGAAGTTTCCTAGCGGGAGTGAGCTCCTACAATGAGCAGTTCTTC,CASSLGQGSFLAGVSSYNEQFF,TRBJ2-1,NA,TRBV28,TRBD2
TGTGCCAGCAGTGATGAGGGTAAAGGGATAGGAGAGACCCAGTACTTC,CASSDEGKGIGETQYF,TRBJ2-5,once,TRBV2,NA
TGTGCCAGCAGCAGGTCTGCAGGGGCATTGACAGCCAACGTCCTGACTTTC,CASSRSAGALTANVLTF,TRBJ2-6,NA,TRBV11-2,NA
TGCGCCAGCAGTCCCAGCCCAGGGGTACGAGAGACCCAGTACTTC,CASSPSPGVRETQYF,TRBJ2-5,NA,TRBV5-1,NA
TGCGCCAGCAGTGTTGGGCAGGTTAATGAAAAACTGTTTTTT,CASSVGQVNEKLFF,TRBJ1-4,NA,TRBV10-2,NA
TGTGCCATCAGCGGGACTAGCGGTTCCTACGAGCAGTACTTC,CAISGTSGSYEQYF,TRBJ2-7,NA,TRBV10-3,TRBD2
TGTGCCAGCAGCTTAGATCGAGGACAGGGGGCCCGGTACTTC,CASSLDRGQGARYF,TRBJ2-7,NA,TRBV11-2,TRBD1
TGTGCCATCAGCTTACTAGGAGGCAATCAGCCCCAGCATTTT,CAISLLGGNQPQHF,TRBJ1-5,NA,TRBV10-3,NA
TGTGCCAGCGGGTTGGAGCTTAATCTTCCCGGGGAGCTGTTTTTT,CASGLELNLPGELFF,TRBJ2-2,NA,TRBV7-2,NA
TGTGCCAGTAGTTCCCGGCCGGGGAACAATCAGCCCCAGCATTTT,CASSSRPGNNQPQHF,TRBJ1-5,NA,TRBV19,NA
TGTGCCAGCAGTGCCCCCCTAGCGGGAGGTCGGCGGAACATTCAGTACTTC,CASSAPLAGGRRNIQYF,TRBJ2-4,once,TRBV6-1,TRBD2
TGCGCCAGCAGCCCGAGACAGGGGGCCTACCAAGAGACCCAGTACTTC,CASSPRQGAYQETQYF,TRBJ2-5,NA,TRBV5-1,TRBD1
TGTGCCAGCAGTGAAGAAAGGGGGGCTCATGGACACCAGCATTTT,CASSEERGAHGHQHF,TRBJ1-5,NA,TRBV2,NA
TGTGCCAGCAGTTTTTCCTCGGGGGGCCTCGCAGATACGCAGTATTTT,CASSFSSGGLADTQYF,TRBJ2-3,few,TRBV28,NA
TGCGCCAGCAGCTTGGGGACAGGGGGGTATGGCTACACCTTC,CASSLGTGGYGYTF,TRBJ1-2,once,TRBV5-1,TRBD1
TGTGCCAGCAGCACCCTTGGAGGGTCGCAGCGTTTCGGCTATGGCTACACCTTC,CASSTLGGSQRFGYGYTF,TRBJ1-2,NA,TRBV28,NA
TGCGCCAGCAGCCCGGGAGATTTGAACACTGAAGCTTTCTTT,CASSPGDLNTEAFF,TRBJ1-1,NA,TRBV5-1,NA
TGTGCCAGCAGCTTAGTTGGGGGCCCCCAAAAAGAGACCCAGTACTTC,CASSLVGGPQKETQYF,TRBJ2-5,NA,TRBV7-2,NA
TGTGCCAGCAGCTTAGTCCCGGCCCCCGGATACAATGAGCAGTTCTTC,CASSLVPAPGYNEQFF,TRBJ2-1,NA,TRBV11-2,NA
TGCGCCAGCAGCTACTCCGGGGTCAATGAGCAGTTCTTC,CASSYSGVNEQFF,TRBJ2-1,NA,TRBV5-1,NA
TGTGCCAGCAGCCAAGAATTGTGGCTAGCGGGAGGTCCGGGCACCGGGGAGCTGTTTTTT,CASSQELWLAGGPGTGELFF,TRBJ2-2,NA,TRBV4-2,TRBD2
TGCGCCAGCAGTATAGGACAGGTCTCCTACGAGCAGTACTTC,CASSIGQVSYEQYF,TRBJ2-7,NA,TRBV5-1,TRBD1
TGCAGCGTTAAGGTAACCACAGATACACAGTATTTT,CSVKVTTDTQYF,TRBJ2-3,NA,TRBV29-1,NA
TGTGCCAGCAGCGGTGGGGGGCTCGGAAACTATGGCTACACCTTC,CASSGGGLGNYGYTF,TRBJ1-2,NA,TRBV9,NA
TGTGCCAGCAGCCAAGTTGCACAGGGGGCAGATACGCAGTATTTT,CASSQVAQGADTQYF,TRBJ2-3,NA,TRBV4-2,TRBD1
TGTGCCAGCAGGTCGCGGACAGGGGGTGAGGAGACCCAGTACTTC,CASRSRTGGEETQYF,TRBJ2-5,NA,TRBV2,TRBD1
TGTGCCAGCAGCGTAAGGGACCAGGCTAACTATGGCTACACCTTC,CASSVRDQANYGYTF,TRBJ1-2,NA,TRBV9,NA
TGCGCCAGCAGCTTGGGACAGGGGGCCGGGGAGCTGTTTTTT,CASSLGQGAGELFF,TRBJ2-2,few,TRBV5-1,TRBD1
TGCGCCAGCAGCAGAAGACTAGCGGGGGGACAAGAGACCCAGTACTTC,CASSRRLAGGQETQYF,TRBJ2-5,NA,TRBV5-1,TRBD2
TGTGCCAGCAGACTGGCGACCCCGTCCGTTGGTGAAGCTTTCTTT,CASRLATPSVGEAFF,TRBJ1-1,few,TRBV28,NA
TGCGCCAGCAGCCATGCGGGACAGGGAAATGAGCAGTTCTTC,CASSHAGQGNEQFF,TRBJ2-1,NA,TRBV4-1,TRBD1
TGTGCCAGCAACTCTAGGACGGGCAGCTCCTACAATGAGCAGTTCTTC,CASNSRTGSSYNEQFF,TRBJ2-1,NA,TRBV7-2,NA
TGTGCCAGCAGCTTGTCCGGAGGAAGGGGGGCAACTGAAGCTTTCTTT,CASSLSGGRGATEAFF,TRBJ1-1,NA,TRBV7-8,NA
TGTGCCAGCAGCGCAGACACAGCTCCCCACTATGGCTACACCTTC,CASSADTAPHYGYTF,TRBJ1-2,NA,TRBV9,NA
TGCGCCAGCACCCCCGTCTTCCCCAATCAGCCCCAGCATTTT,CASTPVFPNQPQHF,TRBJ1-5,NA,TRBV23-1,NA
TGTGCCTGGAGTTACGGGTACGCGAGGGCCGCCACCGGGGAGCTGTTTTTT,CAWSYGYARAATGELFF,TRBJ2-2,NA,TRBV30,NA
TGTGCCAGCTCCCCTGTGGACTCGGCGGATACGCAGTATTTT,CASSPVDSADTQYF,TRBJ2-3,once,TRBV18,NA
TGTGCCAGCAGTGACTCTATCTCTAGCGGGAGTACTCCGAGTGAGCAGTTCTTC,CASSDSISSGSTPSEQFF,TRBJ2-1,NA,TRBV6-4,TRBD2
TGTGCCAGCAGTGACGCTGGGAGACACACAGATACGCAGTATTTT,CASSDAGRHTDTQYF,TRBJ2-3,NA,TRBV25-1,NA
TGTGCCAGCAGCCTCTTGGTGGTCCCTGGAAACACCATATATTTT,CASSLLVVPGNTIYF,TRBJ1-3,NA,TRBV5-5,NA
TGCGCCACGCGACTAGCATTCCTCTACAATGAGCAGTTCTTC,CATRLAFLYNEQFF,TRBJ2-1,NA,TRBV10-2,TRBD2
TGTGCCAGCAGCCCGGGACTAGGGCCCCACAATGAGCAGTTCTTC,CASSPGLGPHNEQFF,TRBJ2-1,NA,TRBV7-9,TRBD2
TGTGCCAGCAGCTTATCGAAGGTCGAGGGCTATGGCTACACCTTC,CASSLSKVEGYGYTF,TRBJ1-2,once,TRBV7-3,NA
TGTGCCAGCACCGAGGTGACCAATGAAAAACTGTTTTTT,CASTEVTNEKLFF,TRBJ1-4,NA,TRBV25-1,NA
TGTGCCAGCAGTTACATGGGGGGAAAAGAGACCCAGTACTTC,CASSYMGGKETQYF,TRBJ2-5,NA,TRBV6-5,NA
TGTGCCAGCAGTTTTCCAGGGGGCGACTATGGCTACACCTTC,CASSFPGGDYGYTF,TRBJ1-2,NA,TRBV28,TRBD1
TGTGCCAGTACTAAGGGGGGGGGAGCTTTCTTT,CASTKGGGAFF,TRBJ1-1,NA,TRBV19,NA
TGTGCCAGCAGTTTGGTCCAGACCCAGTACTTC,CASSLVQTQYF,TRBJ2-5,NA,TRBV28,NA